This TCR beta chain was recorded in a study of T cell repertoires in cytomegalovirus infection (dated by TCRdb to between 2017 and 2020). In terms of the full investigation: Alongside well-studied HLA-B-restricted epitopes, the peptide stimulations were aimed at recently identified HLA-C-restricted CMV epitopes, whose presentation resists viral immunomodulation. Donor HLA type was relevant to the analysis, as public TCR beta signatures indicated carriage of CMV infection together with the matching HLA type. What the authors observed across the whole study: In both this cohort and an independent roughly 330-donor cohort, the cumulative frequency of public TCR beta family members distinguished carriers of CMV infection plus the relevant HLA type. In the ex vivo response, HLA-C-restricted CMV-specific TCR beta clonotypes were dominant, and in two of eight donors the single most frequent clonotype came from this HLA-C-restricted group.

Instrument used: Illumina HiSeq 1500. Through fastp at Q25 and MiXCR, TCRdb rebuilt clones from the public reads, retaining in-frame beta chains. Each record represents a unique CDR3 protein, reported with the most common genes and DNA among its rows. The sample table lists about 270,000 distinct CDR3 sequences, 20% to 25% of them with a count of one. The biggest ten clones account for approximately 19% of the sample. In the case of this clonotype: Its antigen is currently not known. No much larger clone is present one base from it, and per-base qualities are unavailable.

This sample's treatment or condition label indicates: in vitro stimulation with specific CMV peptide epitopes to enrich CMV-specific T cells. From a lookup of the germline V gene (reference sequence), CDR1 and CDR2 are SEHNR and FQNEAQ. There are 14 amino acids in the CDR3, from cysteine to phenylalanine inclusive. Only the CDR3 portion is preserved as DNA: 42 bases, with reading frame beginning at the first base. V and J lose 5 bases and 2 bases, and a span of 11 bases separates them. The sequence derives from a human donor in good health (CMV status not recorded). Some clones in this sample may be carry-over from other donors' samples. The sequencing used cultured PBMCs, collected from culture after CMV antigen stimulation. Recombination joined TRBV7-9 with TRBJ2-3, with a weak D call of TRBD2 (6 bases match). The CDR3 region reads CASSQRALTDTQYF. The nucleotide sequence reads TGTGCCAGCAGCCAGCGGGCTCTCACAGATACGCAGTATTTT.